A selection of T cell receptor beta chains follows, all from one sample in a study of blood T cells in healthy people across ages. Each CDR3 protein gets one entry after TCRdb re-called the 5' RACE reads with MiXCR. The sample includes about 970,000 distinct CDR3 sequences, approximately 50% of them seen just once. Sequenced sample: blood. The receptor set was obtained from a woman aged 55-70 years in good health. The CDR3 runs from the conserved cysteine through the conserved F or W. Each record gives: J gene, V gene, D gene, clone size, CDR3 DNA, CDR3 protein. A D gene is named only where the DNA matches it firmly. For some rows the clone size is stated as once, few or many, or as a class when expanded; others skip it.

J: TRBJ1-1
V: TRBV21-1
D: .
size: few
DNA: TGTGCCAGCAGCAAATTACGACAACACTACACTGAAGCTTTCTTT
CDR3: CASSKLRQHYTEAFF

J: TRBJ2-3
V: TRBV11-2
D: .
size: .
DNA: TGTGCCAGCATCCACCTCTTTCGTAGCGGAGATACGCAGTATTTT
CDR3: CASIHLFRSGDTQYF

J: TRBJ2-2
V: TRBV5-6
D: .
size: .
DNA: TGTGCCAGCAGCCGACTGGGGATGGGGCGTACGAACACCGGGGAGCTGTTTTTT
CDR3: CASSRLGMGRTNTGELFF

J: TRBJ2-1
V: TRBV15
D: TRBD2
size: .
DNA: TGTGCCACCACCGGGACTAGCGGATACAATGAGCAGTTCTTC
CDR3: CATTGTSGYNEQFF

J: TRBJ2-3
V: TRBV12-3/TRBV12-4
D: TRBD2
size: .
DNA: TGTGCCAGCAGTTTGGGTCGGTATAGCGGGGCAGATACGCAGTATTTT
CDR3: CASSLGRYSGADTQYF

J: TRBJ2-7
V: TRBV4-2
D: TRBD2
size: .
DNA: TGTGCCAGCAGCCAAGTGGGACTAGATGTCTACGAGCAGTACTTC
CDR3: CASSQVGLDVYEQYF

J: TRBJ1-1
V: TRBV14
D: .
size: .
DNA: TGTGCCAGCATCCTAGTTGGGCGGAACACTGAAGCTTTCTTT
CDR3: CASILVGRNTEAFF

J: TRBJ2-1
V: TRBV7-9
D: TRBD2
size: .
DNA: TGTGCCAGCAGCGGATTTACGGGACTAGCGGGAGGCGATGAGCAGTTCTTC
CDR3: CASSGFTGLAGGDEQFF

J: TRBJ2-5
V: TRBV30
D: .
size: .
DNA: TGTGCCTGGGGAACCCGGGCGGAGACCCAGTACTTC
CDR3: CAWGTRAETQYF

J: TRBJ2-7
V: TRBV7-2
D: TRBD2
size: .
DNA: TGTGCCAGCAGCACAAGGGGGACTAGCGGGAGATACCACGAGCAGTACTTC
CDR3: CASSTRGTSGRYHEQYF

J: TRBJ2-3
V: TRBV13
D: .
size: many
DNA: TGTGCCAGCAGCTTAGGCGTAACTAGCTCTTCAGATACGCAGTATTTT
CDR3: CASSLGVTSSSDTQYF

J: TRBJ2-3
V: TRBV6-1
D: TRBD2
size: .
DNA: TGTGCCAGCAGTAAGGACCTTAGCGGGAGAGGGACAGATACGCAGTATTTT
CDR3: CASSKDLSGRGTDTQYF

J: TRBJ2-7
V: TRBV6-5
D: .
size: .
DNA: TGTGCCAGCAGTTACAAAAGAGACAGTCACTCCTACGAGCAGTACTTC
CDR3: CASSYKRDSHSYEQYF

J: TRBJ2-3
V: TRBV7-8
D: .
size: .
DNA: TGTGCCAGCAGCTTATTTATGGACATGGGGGATACGCAGTATTTT
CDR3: CASSLFMDMGDTQYF

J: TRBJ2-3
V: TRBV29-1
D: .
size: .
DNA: TGCAGCGTTGAACGGGGTAGCGCCACAGATACGCAGTATTTT
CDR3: CSVERGSATDTQYF

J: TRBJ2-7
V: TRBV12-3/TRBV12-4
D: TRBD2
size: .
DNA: TGTGCCAGCAGTTTTAAACTAGCGGGAGACTACGAGCAGTACTTC
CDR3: CASSFKLAGDYEQYF

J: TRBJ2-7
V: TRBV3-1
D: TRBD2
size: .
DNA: TGTGCCAGCAGCCAAGATCCGGCTAGCGGGAGAGATTACGAGCAGTACTTC
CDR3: CASSQDPASGRDYEQYF

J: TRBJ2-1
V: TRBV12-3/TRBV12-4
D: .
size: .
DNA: TGTGCCAGCAGTTTCGGTGGGATGTCCTACAATGAGCAGTTCTTC
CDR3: CASSFGGMSYNEQFF

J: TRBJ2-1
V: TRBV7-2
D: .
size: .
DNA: TGTGCCAGCAGCTTATACGTACACAATGAGCAGTTCTTC
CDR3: CASSLYVHNEQFF

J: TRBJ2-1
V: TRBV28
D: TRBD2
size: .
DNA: TGTGCCAGCAGACCTGGACTAGCAATATCTGAGCAGTTCTTC
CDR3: CASRPGLAISEQFF

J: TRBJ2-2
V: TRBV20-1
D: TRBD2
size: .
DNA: TGCAGTGCTGCCGGGACTAGCGGGAGATATACCGGGGAGCTGTTTTTT
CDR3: CSAAGTSGRYTGELFF

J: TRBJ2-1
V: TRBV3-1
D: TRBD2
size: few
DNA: TGTGCCAGCAGCCAACCGGGACTAGCGGGACTGTACAATGAGCAGTTCTTC
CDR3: CASSQPGLAGLYNEQFF

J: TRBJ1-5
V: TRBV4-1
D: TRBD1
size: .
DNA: TGCGCCAGCAGCCAAGTCCTACCGACAGGGAACAATCAGCCCCAGCATTTT
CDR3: CASSQVLPTGNNQPQHF

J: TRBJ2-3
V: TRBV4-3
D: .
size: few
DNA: TGCGCCAGCAGCCAAGACCTCTTGCTGGCCGATACGCAGTATTTT
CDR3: CASSQDLLLADTQYF

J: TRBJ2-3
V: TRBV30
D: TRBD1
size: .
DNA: TGTGCCTGGAGTGTTGGACAGGGTGTGTGGGGAGATACGCAGTATTTT
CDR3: CAWSVGQGVWGDTQYF

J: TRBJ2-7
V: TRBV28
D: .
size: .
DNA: TGTGCCAGCACCTCAGAAGGGGGGCGCTTTGTGAGCTCCTACGAGCAGTACTTC
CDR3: CASTSEGGRFVSSYEQYF

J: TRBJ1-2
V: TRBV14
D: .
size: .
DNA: TGTGCCAGCAGCCGGGAGTTATTGGGGGTCGGCTACACCTTC
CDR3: CASSRELLGVGYTF

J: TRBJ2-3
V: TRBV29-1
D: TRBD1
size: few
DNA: TGCAGCGTTCACACGACAACCACAGGGGCCACAGATACGCAGTATTTT
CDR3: CSVHTTTTGATDTQYF

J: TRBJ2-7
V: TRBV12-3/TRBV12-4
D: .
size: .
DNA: TGTGCCAGCAGCTCCGCCGGGCCCAATGAGCAGTACTTC
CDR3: CASSSAGPNEQYF

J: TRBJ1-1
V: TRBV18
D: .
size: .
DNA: TGTGCCAGCTCACCATATATTCCTCTCGGTCAAAAGAACACTGAAGCTTTCTTT
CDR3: CASSPYIPLGQKNTEAFF

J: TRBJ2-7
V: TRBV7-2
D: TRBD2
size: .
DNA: TGTGCCAGCAGCGACCGGACTAGTCAGTCCTACAATGAGCAGTACTTC
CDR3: CASSDRTSQSYNEQYF

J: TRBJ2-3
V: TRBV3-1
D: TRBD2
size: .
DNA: TGTGCCAGCAGCCAAGTGGTTACTAGCGGGACAGATACGCAGTATTTT
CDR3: CASSQVVTSGTDTQYF

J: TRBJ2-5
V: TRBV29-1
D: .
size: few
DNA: TGCAGCGTTGGGGGGGCGGAGTCCCTTCGGTACTTC
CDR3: CSVGGAESLRYF

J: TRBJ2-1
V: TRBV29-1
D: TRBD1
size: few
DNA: TGCAGCGTTGATTCAGGGGGCCGAACAAGCTCCTACAATGAGCAGTTCTTC
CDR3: CSVDSGGRTSSYNEQFF

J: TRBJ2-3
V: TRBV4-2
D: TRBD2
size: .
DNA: TGTGCCAGCAGCCAGGGTAGGGCCTCAGCGGGAGGAAGCACAGATACGCAGTATTTT
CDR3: CASSQGRASAGGSTDTQYF

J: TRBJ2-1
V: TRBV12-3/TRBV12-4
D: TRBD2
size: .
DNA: TGTGCCAGCAGGTTCGGGACTAGCGAGGAGTTCTTC
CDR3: CASRFGTSEEFF